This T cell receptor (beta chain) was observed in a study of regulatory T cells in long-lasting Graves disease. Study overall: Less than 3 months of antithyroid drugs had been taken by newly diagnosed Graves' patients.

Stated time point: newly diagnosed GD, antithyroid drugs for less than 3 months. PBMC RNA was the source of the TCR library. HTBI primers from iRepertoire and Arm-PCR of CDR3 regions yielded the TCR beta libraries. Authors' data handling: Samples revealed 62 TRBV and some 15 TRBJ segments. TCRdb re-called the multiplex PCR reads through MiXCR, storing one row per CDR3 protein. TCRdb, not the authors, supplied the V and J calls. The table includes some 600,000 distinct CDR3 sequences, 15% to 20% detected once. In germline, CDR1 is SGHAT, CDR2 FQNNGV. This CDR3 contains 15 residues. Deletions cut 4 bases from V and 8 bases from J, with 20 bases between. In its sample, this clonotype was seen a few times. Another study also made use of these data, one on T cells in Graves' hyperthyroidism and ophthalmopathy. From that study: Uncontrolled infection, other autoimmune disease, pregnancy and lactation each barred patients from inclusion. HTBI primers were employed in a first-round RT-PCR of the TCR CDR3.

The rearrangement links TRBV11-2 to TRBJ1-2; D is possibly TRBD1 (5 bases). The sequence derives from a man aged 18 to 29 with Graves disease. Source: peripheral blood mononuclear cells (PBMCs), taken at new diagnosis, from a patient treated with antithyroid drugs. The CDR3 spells CASSSSMEGRWGYTF. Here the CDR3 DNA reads TGTGCCAGCAGCTCTTCCATGGAGGGGCGCTGGGGCTACACCTTC.